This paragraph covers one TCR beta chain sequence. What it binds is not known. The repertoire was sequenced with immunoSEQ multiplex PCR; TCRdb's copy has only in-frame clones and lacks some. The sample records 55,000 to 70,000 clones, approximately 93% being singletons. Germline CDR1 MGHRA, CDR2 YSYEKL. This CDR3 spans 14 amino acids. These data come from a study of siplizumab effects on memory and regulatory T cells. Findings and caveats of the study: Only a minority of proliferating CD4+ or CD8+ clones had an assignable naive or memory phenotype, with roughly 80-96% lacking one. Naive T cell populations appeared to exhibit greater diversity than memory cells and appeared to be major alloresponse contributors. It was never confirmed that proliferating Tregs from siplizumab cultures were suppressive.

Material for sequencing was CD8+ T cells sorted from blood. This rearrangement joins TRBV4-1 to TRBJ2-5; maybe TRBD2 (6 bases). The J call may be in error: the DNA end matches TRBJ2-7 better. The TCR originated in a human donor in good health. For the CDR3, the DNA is TGCGCCAGCAGCCAAAAGGAGGGCCTATACGAGCAGTACTTC. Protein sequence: CASSQKEGLYEQYF.